This TCR beta chain was recorded in a study of Graves' ophthalmopathy and Graves' hyperthyroidism. RNA transcripts served as template for amplifying TCR beta CDR3 sequences. The first-round RT-PCR employed HTBI primers together with the Qiagen OneStep RT-PCR kit. A multiplex PCR was then performed as the second round. TCRdb passed the multiplex PCR reads through MiXCR, listing each CDR3 protein once. The table shows 230,000 or so distinct CDR3 sequences, with around 50% occurring only once. V dropped 0 bases and J dropped 4; count of bases not matched to a gene: 6. The V gene's germline CDR1 is DFQATT and CDR2 SNEGSKA (reference sequence). The CDR3 totals 14 residues. In donors with ophthalmopathy, activity was moderate-to-severe, with CAS ≥3, NOSPECS ≥4 and duration under 3 months. Pregnancy or lactation, uncontrolled infections and other autoimmune diseases were grounds for excluding patients. The evidence that diagnosis relied on was clinical symptoms, serum thyroxine, TRAb, thyroid ultrasound and orbital computed tomography. Someone took the PBMCs out of more than 9 ml of fresh peripheral blood.

This sequence joins TRBV20-1 and TRBJ2-7; 7 bases fit TRBD2. Material for sequencing was peripheral blood. This receptor was taken from an adult man with Graves' ophthalmopathy. The CDR3 DNA is TGCAGTGCTAGAGAGGGGGGGTATCGATACGAGCAGTACTTC. Its protein is CSAREGGYRYEQYF.